The rows below give T cell receptor beta chains drawn from one sample of a study of blood T cell repertoires in COVID-19. The repertoire was sequenced with immunoSEQ multiplex PCR; TCRdb's copy has only in-frame clones and lacks some. The top ten hold about 5% of the sample, which has a few hundred thousand clones, around 83% seen once. Sequenced material: PBMCs or T cells enriched from blood (not recorded which). Every receptor here comes from a woman aged 45-59 years who had recovered from COVID-19. The CDR3 runs from the conserved cysteine through the conserved F or W. The D gene is left open where the match is weak. The size field is filled for only some rows; it gives once, few, many or a size class.

clone size,J gene,D gene,V gene,CDR3 length,CDR3 protein,CDR3 DNA
NA,TRBJ1-5,TRBD1,TRBV27,16,CASSPWGTGNDQPQHF,TGTGCCAGCAGTCCGTGGGGGACAGGGAACGATCAGCCCCAGCATTTT
NA,TRBJ1-2,NA,TRBV19,14,CASSNLDRTYGYTF,TGTGCCAGTAGTAATCTCGACAGGACCTATGGCTACACCTTC
NA,TRBJ2-1,TRBD2,TRBV5-4,17,CASSLRGSGSSYNEQFF,TGTGCCAGCAGCTTGAGGGGTAGCGGGAGCTCCTACAATGAGCAGTTCTTC
NA,TRBJ1-1,NA,TRBV19,15,CASSMEYSLNTEAFF,TGTGCCAGTAGTATGGAATACAGCCTGAACACTGAAGCTTTCTTT
few,TRBJ1-1,NA,TRBV12-3/TRBV12-4,12,CASRSGLTEAFF,TGTGCCAGCAGATCAGGGTTGACTGAAGCTTTCTTT
NA,TRBJ1-2,NA,TRBV15,16,CATSRGLNREHYGYTF,TGTGCCACCAGCAGAGGCCTCAATCGGGAGCACTATGGCTACACCTTC
NA,TRBJ1-6,NA,TRBV5-1,16,CASSSGQQGGGSPLHF,TGCGCCAGCAGCTCGGGACAACAGGGCGGTGGCTCACCCCTCCACTTT
NA,TRBJ1-6,NA,TRBV3-1/TRBV3-2,13,CASSRRDNSPLHF,TGTGCCAGCAGCCGCCGGGATAATTCACCCCTCCACTTT
NA,TRBJ1-5,TRBD1,TRBV27,12,CASSLTGEPQHF,TGTGCCAGCAGTTTAACAGGGGAGCCCCAGCATTTT
once,TRBJ1-4,TRBD1,TRBV7-8,15,CASSSGQGGREKLFF,TGTGCCAGCAGCTCAGGACAGGGAGGCCGTGAAAAACTGTTTTTT
few,TRBJ1-1,TRBD1,TRBV28,14,CASGGQSLNTEAFF,TGTGCTTCCGGGGGACAGTCCTTGAACACTGAAGCTTTCTTT
few,TRBJ1-6,TRBD1,TRBV5-5,16,CASSVGRTGSNSPLHF,TGTGCCAGCAGCGTAGGGAGGACAGGGAGTAATTCACCCCTCCACTTT
few,TRBJ2-7,TRBD2,TRBV5-1,16,CASSLGSGDGSYEQYF,TGCGCCAGCAGCTTGGGGAGCGGGGACGGCTCCTACGAGCAGTACTTC
NA,TRBJ2-1,TRBD2,TRBV28,15,CASSLKLAGANEQFF,TGTGCCAGCAGTTTAAAACTAGCGGGGGCAAATGAGCAGTTCTTC
NA,TRBJ1-5,NA,TRBV6-5,13,CASTYGQIWPQHF,TGTGCCAGCACTTACGGGCAGATTTGGCCCCAGCATTTT
NA,TRBJ2-2,TRBD2,TRBV28,17,CASSLIGLAGTTGELFF,TGTGCCAGCAGTTTAATCGGACTAGCGGGAACCACCGGGGAGCTGTTTTTT
NA,TRBJ1-2,TRBD1,TRBV5-1,19,CASSSHSVSSGQFNYGYTF,TGCGCCAGCAGCTCACATTCGGTTAGTTCGGGACAGTTCAACTATGGCTACACCTTC
NA,TRBJ1-2,TRBD1,TRBV7-3,15,CASSLYAGGTGGYTF,TGTGCCAGCAGCTTATATGCAGGGGGCACGGGTGGCTACACCTTC
NA,TRBJ1-6,NA,TRBV7-8,18,CASSLARPASSYNSPLHF,TGTGCCAGCAGCTTAGCTCGGCCAGCGAGCTCCTATAATTCACCCCTCCACTTT
NA,TRBJ2-5,TRBD2,TRBV4-1,17,CASSQGPLAGGPETQYF,TGCGCCAGCAGCCAGGGTCCGCTAGCGGGGGGGCCCGAGACCCAGTACTTC
NA,TRBJ1-5,NA,TRBV4-1,13,CASSQVVDQPQHF,TGCGCCAGCAGCCAAGTGGTAGATCAGCCCCAGCATTTT
NA,TRBJ2-7,NA,TRBV4-1,14,CASRVEDSAYEQYF,TGCGCCAGCAGGGTCGAGGACAGTGCCTACGAGCAGTACTTC
NA,TRBJ1-2,NA,TRBV4-1,14,CASSPQGGNYGYTF,TGCGCCAGCAGCCCGCAAGGCGGGAACTATGGCTACACCTTC
NA,TRBJ2-7,NA,TRBV10-3,13,CAISDRKAGEQYF,TGTGCCATCAGTGACAGGAAAGCAGGCGAGCAGTACTTC
NA,TRBJ1-1,NA,TRBV5-4,14,CASSSSLSKAEAFF,TGTGCCAGCAGCTCAAGTCTCAGTAAAGCTGAAGCTTTCTTT
NA,TRBJ1-4,NA,TRBV7-9,15,CASSSDRTTNEKLFF,TGTGCCAGCAGCTCCGACAGGACAACTAATGAAAAACTGTTTTTT
NA,TRBJ1-5,NA,TRBV7-8,16,CASSLAPASGHQPQHF,TGTGCCAGCAGCTTAGCGCCGGCTTCAGGGCATCAGCCCCAGCATTTT
NA,TRBJ1-6,TRBD1,TRBV5-1,14,CASSPDRANSPLHF,TGCGCCAGCAGCCCGGACAGGGCTAATTCACCCCTCCACTTT
NA,TRBJ1-2,NA,TRBV10-3,13,CATPLQGSAGYTF,TGTGCCACCCCACTGCAGGGGAGCGCTGGCTACACCTTC
NA,TRBJ2-1,TRBD1,TRBV7-2,15,CASSLGTGKYNEQFF,TGTGCCAGCAGCTTAGGGACAGGGAAATACAATGAGCAGTTCTTC
NA,TRBJ2-1,TRBD1,TRBV30,14,CAWRLGQGNNEQFF,TGTGCCTGGAGATTAGGACAGGGGAACAATGAGCAGTTCTTC
many,TRBJ2-2,TRBD1,TRBV29-1,15,CSVQTGTGNTGELFF,TGCAGCGTTCAAACCGGGACAGGGAACACCGGGGAGCTGTTTTTT
NA,TRBJ2-7,NA,TRBV7-9,15,CASSPVGAKDYEQYF,TGTGCCAGCAGCCCCGTGGGGGCGAAGGACTACGAGCAGTACTTC
NA,TRBJ1-5,NA,TRBV7-2,14,CASSLVGPNQPQHF,TGTGCCAGCAGCTTAGTTGGCCCTAATCAGCCCCAGCATTTT
NA,TRBJ1-1,NA,TRBV7-2,13,CASSLALSRGAFF,TGTGCCAGCAGCTTAGCGCTAAGCAGAGGAGCTTTCTTT
NA,TRBJ2-7,NA,TRBV6-5,16,CASSYQGGGILYEQYF,TGTGCCAGCAGTTACCAAGGGGGCGGGATCCTCTACGAGCAGTACTTC
NA,TRBJ1-1,NA,TRBV29-1,16,CSGMGGPKDMNTEAFF,TGCAGCGGGATGGGAGGGCCCAAAGATATGAACACTGAAGCTTTCTTT
NA,TRBJ1-2,NA,TRBV7-9,15,CASSVDRPVDYGYTF,TGTGCCAGCAGCGTAGACAGACCTGTCGACTATGGCTACACCTTC
NA,TRBJ1-2,TRBD1,TRBV18,16,CASSPLTTTGEYGYTF,TGTGCCAGCTCACCCCTTACAACAACAGGGGAATATGGCTACACCTTC
once,TRBJ1-2,NA,TRBV20-1,11,CSAFTLGGYTF,TGCAGTGCTTTCACCCTGGGCGGCTACACCTTC
NA,TRBJ2-5,TRBD2,TRBV7-6,19,CASSLVGSSGSRRGETQYF,TGTGCCAGCAGCTTAGTGGGGTCTAGCGGGAGTCGGAGGGGAGAGACCCAGTACTTC